This T cell receptor (beta chain) was found in a study of blood T cell repertoires in COVID-19. Study-wide context: Sites across the United States, Italy and Spain contributed samples from acute and convalescent COVID-19. T cells, B-cell-depleted T cells, or PBMCs provided the cDNA or gDNA that served as material.

Authors' processing steps: Amplification of reference gene primers was used by the study to estimate nucleated cell counts. The table came from immunoSEQ multiplex PCR; TCRdb's copy has only in-frame clones and leaves some out. Clonal size and the V and J genes are those of that table, whereas D and trimming came from the DNA. Of fewer than 85,000 clones detected, around 82% appear once; the ten largest clones hold about a sixth. Germline-derived CDR1 and CDR2 are SGHTA and FQGTGA. This CDR3 has 15 amino acids. V lost 4 bases to trimming and J lost 6 bases, with 19 bases between them. Specimen: peripheral blood. This receptor was identified in a woman aged 55-69 years with acute or convalescent COVID-19. The chain uses TRBV7-3 and TRBJ2-7; D perhaps matches TRBD2 (6 bases). CDR3 coding DNA: TGTGCCAGCAGCTCGTCTGGGGTAAACGGGGGCGAGCAGTACTTC. This encodes CASSSSGVNGGEQYF. Based on the CDR3 plus reference TRBV7-3 and TRBJ2-7, the full variable domain is GAGVSQTPSNKVTEKGKYVELRCDPISGHTALYWYRQSLGQGPEFLIYFQGTGAADDSGLPNDRFFAVRPEGSVSTLKIQRTERGDSAVYLCASSSSGVNGGEQYFGPGTRLTVT.